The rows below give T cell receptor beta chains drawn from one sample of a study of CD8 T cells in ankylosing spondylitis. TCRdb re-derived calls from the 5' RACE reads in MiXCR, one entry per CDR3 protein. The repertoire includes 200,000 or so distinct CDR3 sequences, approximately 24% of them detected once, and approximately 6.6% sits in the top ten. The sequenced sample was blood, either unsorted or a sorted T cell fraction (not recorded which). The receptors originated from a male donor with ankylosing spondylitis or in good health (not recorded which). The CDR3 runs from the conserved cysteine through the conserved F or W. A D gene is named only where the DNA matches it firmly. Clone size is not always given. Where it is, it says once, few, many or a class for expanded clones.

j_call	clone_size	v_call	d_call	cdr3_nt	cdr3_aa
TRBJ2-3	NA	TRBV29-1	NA	TGCAGCGACGTCCCTAGCACAGATACGCAGTATTTT	CSDVPSTDTQYF
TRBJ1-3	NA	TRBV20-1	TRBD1	TGCAGTGCTAGGAGATTACGGGACAGCGGATCCTCTGGAAACACCACATATTTT	CSARRLRDSGSSGNTTYF
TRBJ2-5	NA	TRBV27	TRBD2	TGTGCCAGCAGTTCCACGACTAGCGCGGGTCGGGCCCAGTACTTC	CASSSTTSAGRAQYF
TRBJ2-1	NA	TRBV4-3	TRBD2	TGCGCCAGCAGCCAACGGACTAGCGGCAATGAGCAGTTCTTC	CASSQRTSGNEQFF
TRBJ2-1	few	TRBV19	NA	TGTGCCAGTGAACTAGAGTTCGGCTCCTACAATGAGCAGTTCTTC	CASELEFGSYNEQFF
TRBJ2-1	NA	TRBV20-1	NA	TGCAGTGCTAGAGCTACGGGAGTGGGCTACAATGAGCAGTTCTTC	CSARATGVGYNEQFF
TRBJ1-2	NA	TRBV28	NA	TGTGCCAGCACCCTTCCGGGGGCGGCCTATGGCTACACCTTC	CASTLPGAAYGYTF
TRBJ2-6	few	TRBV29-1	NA	TGCAGCGTACGGGGCGACGGGGCCAACGTCCTGACTTTC	CSVRGDGANVLTF
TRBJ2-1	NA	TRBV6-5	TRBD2	TGTGCCAGCAGTTCGACTAGCGGGCGGAGCAATGAGCAGTTCTTC	CASSSTSGRSNEQFF
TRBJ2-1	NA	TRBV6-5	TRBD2	TGTGCCAGCAGTTACTCGACTAGCGGGCTAACCTACAATGAGCAGTTCTTC	CASSYSTSGLTYNEQFF
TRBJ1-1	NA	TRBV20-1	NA	TGCAGTGGCTCTGGAGGGGTGAACACTGAAGCTTTCTTT	CSGSGGVNTEAFF
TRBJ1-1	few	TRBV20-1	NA	TGCAGTGCTTACAACCTAGGGGGTACTGAAGCTTTCTTT	CSAYNLGGTEAFF
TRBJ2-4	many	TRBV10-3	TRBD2	TGTGCCATCAGTGAGTCGGGACTAGCGGGAGTTGAAAACATTCAGTACTTC	CAISESGLAGVENIQYF
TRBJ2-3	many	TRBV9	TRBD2	TGTGCCAGCAGCGTAGGTCTAGCGGACGGCACAGATACGCAGTATTTT	CASSVGLADGTDTQYF
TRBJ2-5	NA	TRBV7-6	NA	TGTGCCAGCAGCTTAGCGGGAACGGAGACCCAGTACTTC	CASSLAGTETQYF
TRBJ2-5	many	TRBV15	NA	TGTGCCACCAGCAGAGTATCCGGGGTCCAGTACTTC	CATSRVSGVQYF
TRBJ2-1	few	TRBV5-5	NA	TGTGCCAGCAGCTTGAGCCTGGCGCAGGGGTCTTCTGAGCAGTTCTTC	CASSLSLAQGSSEQFF
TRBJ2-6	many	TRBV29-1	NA	TGCAGCGTTGAGATTCCGATCTCTGGGGCCAACGTCCTGACTTTC	CSVEIPISGANVLTF
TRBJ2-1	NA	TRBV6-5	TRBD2	TGTGCCAGCAGTTACGGGACTAGCAAGGCCTACAATGAGCAGTTCTTC	CASSYGTSKAYNEQFF
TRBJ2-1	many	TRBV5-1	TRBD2	TGCGCCAGCAGCAGAGTAGCGGGAGCCTACAATGAGCAGTTCTTC	CASSRVAGAYNEQFF
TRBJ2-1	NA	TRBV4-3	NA	TGCGCCAGCAGCCAAGAGGGGGGTTATGAGCAGTTCTTC	CASSQEGGYEQFF
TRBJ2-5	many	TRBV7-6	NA	TGTGCCAGCAGCGCCACTAGGGTTTCCGGAGAGACCCAGTACTTC	CASSATRVSGETQYF
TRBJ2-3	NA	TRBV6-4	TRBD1	TGTGCCAGCAGTGACGGAGGGACAGGGGGAGATACGCAGTATTTT	CASSDGGTGGDTQYF
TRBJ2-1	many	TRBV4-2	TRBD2	TGTGCCAGCAGCCAGCAAGCGGGAGGCTCCTACAATGAGCAGTTCTTC	CASSQQAGGSYNEQFF
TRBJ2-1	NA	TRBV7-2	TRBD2	TGTGCCAGCAGCAAGCGGGAGGGCCCGAATGAGCAGTTCTTC	CASSKREGPNEQFF
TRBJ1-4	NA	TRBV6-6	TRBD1	TGTGCCGTGGGACAGAGTGAAAAACTGTTTTTT	CAVGQSEKLFF
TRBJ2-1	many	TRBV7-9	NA	TGTGCCAGCAGCTTAGCGGGAGCCTCTAACAGGAATGAGCAGTTCTTC	CASSLAGASNRNEQFF
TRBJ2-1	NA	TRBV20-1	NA	TGCAGTGCCGAATCGGACCCTCCCCCGGAGCAGTTCTTC	CSAESDPPPEQFF
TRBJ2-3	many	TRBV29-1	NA	TGCAGCGTTGAGGGGGGGCCAGGGGCGGATACGCAGTATTTT	CSVEGGPGADTQYF
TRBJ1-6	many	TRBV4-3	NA	TGCGCCAGCAGCCAAGATCTCCCGGGGACCTATTCACCCCTCCACTTT	CASSQDLPGTYSPLHF
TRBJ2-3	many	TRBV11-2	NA	TGTGCCAGCAGCTTAGACGGGTCCGATACAGATACGCAGTATTTT	CASSLDGSDTDTQYF
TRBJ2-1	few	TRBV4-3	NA	TGCGCCAGCAGCCAAGACGGGACGTCTTACAATGAGCAGTTCTTC	CASSQDGTSYNEQFF
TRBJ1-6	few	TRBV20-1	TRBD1	TGCAGTGCTAGAGATTACAGGGGGTACTCACCCCTCCACTTT	CSARDYRGYSPLHF
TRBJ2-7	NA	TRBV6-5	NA	TGTGCCAGCAGTTACTCGTTTGGGGGGCACTACGAGCAGTACTTC	CASSYSFGGHYEQYF
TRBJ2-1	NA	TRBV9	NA	TGTGCCAGCAGCGTAGCCCCGGGGGGCAGGTCGAATGAGCAGTTCTTC	CASSVAPGGRSNEQFF
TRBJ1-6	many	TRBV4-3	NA	TGCGCCAGCAGCCAAGACAGCCAGTCACCCCTCCACTTT	CASSQDSQSPLHF
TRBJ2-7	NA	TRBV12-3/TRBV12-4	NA	TGTGCCAGCAGTTTACGGGCAGGTTCCTACGAGCAGTACTTC	CASSLRAGSYEQYF
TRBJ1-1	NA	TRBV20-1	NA	TGCAGTGCTAGAGAGAATCAGGCCCTGAACACTGAAGCTTTCTTT	CSARENQALNTEAFF
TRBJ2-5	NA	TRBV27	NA	TGTGCCAGCAGTTTATCCGGCAGGGCTCAAGAGACCCAGTACTTC	CASSLSGRAQETQYF
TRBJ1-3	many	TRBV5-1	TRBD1	TGCGCCAGCAGCTCCGGGACAGGGACCAACACCATATATTTT	CASSSGTGTNTIYF
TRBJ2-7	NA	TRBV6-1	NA	TGTGCCAGCAGCCGGGCGGGGTCGGACGAGCAGTACTTC	CASSRAGSDEQYF
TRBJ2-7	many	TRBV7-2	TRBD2	TGTGCCAGCAGCCAGACTAGCGGGAGTTCCTACGAGCAGTACTTC	CASSQTSGSSYEQYF
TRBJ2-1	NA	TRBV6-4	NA	TGTGCCAGCAGTTCCGGACACAATGAGCAGTTCTTC	CASSSGHNEQFF
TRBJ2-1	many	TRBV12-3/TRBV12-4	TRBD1	TGTGCCAGCAGAAAGCATCCCGGGACAGGGCCGTTCTTC	CASRKHPGTGPFF
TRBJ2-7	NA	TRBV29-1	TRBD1	TGCAGCGTTGGCCGGACAGGGGAGTACGAGCAGTACTTC	CSVGRTGEYEQYF
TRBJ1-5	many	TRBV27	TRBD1	TGTGCCAGCAGTTTAGGGGTCCCGGGACAGGGCAATCAGCCCCAGCATTTT	CASSLGVPGQGNQPQHF
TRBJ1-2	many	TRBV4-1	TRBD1	TGCGCCAGCAGCCAAGATCCCGGACAGGGGGCGCTTGGCTACACCTTC	CASSQDPGQGALGYTF
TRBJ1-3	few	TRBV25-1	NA	TGTGCCAGCAGTGAATATGACAGGTCCAGAAACACCATATATTTT	CASSEYDRSRNTIYF
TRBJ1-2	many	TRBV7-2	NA	TGTGCCAGCAGCCCCGTTCAGACAGCCTATGGCTACACCTTC	CASSPVQTAYGYTF
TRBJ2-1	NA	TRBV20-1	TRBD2	TGCAGTGCTAGTGCTCCTAGCGGGAGGTACAATGAGCAGTTCTTC	CSASAPSGRYNEQFF